One sample yielded the 21 T cell receptor beta chains listed below, sequenced in a study of tumor and adjacent non-tumor tissue in lung cancer. The library came from three nested PCR rounds adapted from ARM-PCR protocols. TCRdb ran MiXCR on the multiplex PCR reads and lists one entry per CDR3 protein. The sample records just over 200,000 distinct CDR3 sequences, 70% to 75% being singletons. RNA was extracted from bulk tissue without any cell sorting. Sequencing was carried out using lung tumor tissue. All receptors derive from a man in his 60s with non-small cell lung cancer.

In the case of this clonotype: A much larger clone differs from this one at a single base, so this may be a read error. The chain joins TRBV29-1 to TRBJ2-1; D gene ambiguous. The germline V and J ends were trimmed by 8 bases and 6 bases, with 14 bases remaining between them. CDR3 length: 12 amino acids. Looked up from germline, CDR1 is SQVTM and CDR2 is ANQGSEA. CDR3: CSLGQQLNEQFF. In DNA form, the CDR3 reads TGCAGCCTTGGGCAGCAACTCAATGAGCAGTTCTTC.

Points on this clonotype: A junction boundary mismatches the germline segment, possibly from a read error. The chain recombines TRBV5-1 with TRBJ2-7, with 9 positions matching TRBD1. The length of the CDR3 is 15 residues. Germline V gene sequence: CDR1 SGHRS, CDR2 YFSETQ. The DNA of the CDR3 is TGTTCCAGCAGCTTAGGCGGGACAGGGCTCTACGAGCAGTACTTC. This encodes CSSSLGGTGLYEQYF. Full variable domain (rest looked up from reference TRBV5-1 and TRBJ2-7): KAGVTQTPRYLIKTRGQQVTLSCSPISGHRSVSWYQQTPGQGLQFLFEYFSETQRNKGNFPGRFSGRQFSNSRSEMNVSTLELGDSALYLCSSSLGGTGLYEQYFGPGTRLTVT.

This clonotype was detected a few times. The chain employs TRBV20-1 and TRBJ2-7; 8 positions agree with TRBD1. From germline, CDR1 is DFQATT and CDR2 SNEGSKA (reference sequence). The V gene end was trimmed by 0 bases and the J gene end by 7 bases; junction bases not matched to a gene: 14. The CDR3 has 16 residues. CDR3 protein: CSARDLWTGNYYEQYF. For the CDR3, the DNA is TGCAGTGCTAGAGATCTCTGGACAGGGAACTACTATGAGCAGTACTTC.

Concerning this clonotype itself: The conserved phenylalanine or tryptophan normally closing the CDR3 is absent here, so this likely arose from a read error. The gene calls are TRBV11-3 and TRBJ2-2; 9 nucleotides line up with TRBD2. CDR1 is SGHNT and CDR2 is YENEEA in the germline V gene. This CDR3 is 17 amino acids long. The V segment lost 3 bases and the J segment 4 bases; nucleotides outside the gene matches: 9. CDR3 bases: TGTGCCAGCAGCTTTCCTCTGGGACTAGCAGGCACCGGGGAGCTGTTTTCT. This codes for CASSFPLGLAGTGELFS.

The CDR3: CAWSVQGVRGLYEQYF. The CDR3, as DNA: TGTGCCTGGAGTGTACAAGGGGTCAGGGGACTATACGAGCAGTACTTC. The V gene is TRBV30, the J gene TRBJ2-7, with TRBD2 as a possible D gene (7 bases). This CDR3 region has 16 residues. Between the trimmed V and J ends, which lost 0 bases and 4 bases, there was a span of 19 bases. Germline values: CDR1 GTSNPN, CDR2 SVGIG (reference sequence).

The V and J genes are TRBV29-1 and TRBJ2-1, with D possibly being TRBD1 or TRBD2 (5 bases each). V lost 5 bases, J lost 10 bases, and 30 bases lay in between. CDR1 SQVTM and CDR2 ANQGSEA come from the germline V gene. There are 17 residues in the CDR3. CDR3 coding DNA: TGCAGCGTTCCGCAGGGCATAATCGGTATGAGCGGCTGGGAGCAGTTCTTC. Amino acid sequence: CSVPQGIIGMSGWEQFF.

This chain joins TRBV11-2 and TRBJ2-2; the D gene is possibly TRBD1 (5 bases). V lost 1 base, J lost 1 base, and 19 bases lay in between. Germline V CDR1 and CDR2: SGHAT, FQNNGV. The CDR3 extends over 19 amino acids. The DNA of the CDR3 is TGTGCCAGCAGCTTAGGGTTTCCCCACGGGCAGGGGAACACCGGGGAGCTGTTTTTT. Residues: CASSLGFPHGQGNTGELFF.

About this clonotype: A much larger clone lies a single base off, so this may be a read error. This chain connects TRBV25-1 to TRBJ1-2, with D tentatively TRBD1 (5 bases). CDR1 and CDR2 from the germline V gene are MGHDK and SYGVNS. This CDR3 has 15 amino acids. Trimming cost V 4 bases and J 4 bases, with 16 bases left between them. The CDR3 is CASSVGHGDVYGYTF. The DNA of the CDR3 is TGTGCCAGCAGTGTTGGACATGGGGATGTCTATGGCTACACCTTC.

The V gene is TRBV6-2 or TRBV6-3, the J gene TRBJ2-2; 8 positions match TRBD2. This CDR3 has 22 amino acids. V was clipped by 6 bases and J by 1 base; unmatched bases: 25. Germline CDR1 and CDR2: MNHEY and SVGEGT. CDR3 loop: CASRPPNPVTGREGLNTGELFF. CDR3 in DNA: TGTGCCAGCAGACCACCTAACCCGGTGACAGGCCGGGAGGGCTTGAACACCGGGGAGCTGTTTTTT.

Worth noting for this clonotype: Its ends do not fully match the called genes, so a read error is possible. The chain couples TRBV20-1 to TRBJ2-1; D remains ambiguous. The CDR3 is made up of 11 amino acids. Germline V lookup: CDR1 DFQATT, CDR2 SNEGSKA (reference sequence). The CDR3: CSVRDQNEQFF. The CDR3 nucleotides are TGCAGTGTTAGAGATCAGAATGAGCAGTTCTTC.

The count of this clonotype is one. At one of its ends the junction is not consistent with the germline gene, which may arise from a read error. The chain recombines TRBV6-2 or TRBV6-3 with TRBJ1-5; 8 bases agree with TRBD1. CDR1 MNHEY and CDR2 SVGEGT come from the germline V gene. This CDR3 comprises 18 residues. CDR3 coding DNA: TGTTCCAGCAGTTACAAAGCCTACAGGGGGTACAGCAATCAGCCCCAGCATTTT. Protein sequence: CSSSYKAYRGYSNQPQHF.

Turning to this clonotype: The germline gene is not matched at one end of the junction; a read error may be the cause. The J gene is TRBJ2-2, the V gene TRBV4-3; TRBD2 matches at 10 bases. In germline, CDR1 is LGHNA, CDR2 YSLEER. This CDR3 has 15 residues. CDR3 nucleotides: TGCCCCAGCAGCCAAGCGGGAGGGCTGACCGGGGAGCTGTTTTTT. It specifies CPSSQAGGLTGELFF.

This clonotype was detected once. The chain has TRBV27 and TRBJ2-7, with 11 bases aligning to TRBD1. The V gene end was trimmed by 5 bases and the J gene end by 2 bases; junction bases not matched to a gene: 5. The CDR3 has 15 residues. Germline V gene sequence: CDR1 MNHEY, CDR2 SMNVEV (reference sequence). The CDR3 DNA reads TGTGCCAGCAGTGCACCGGGACAGGGGGCCTACGAGCAGTACTTC. Translation: CASSAPGQGAYEQYF.

This clonotype was found once. An end of the junction does not agree with germline; a read error may underlie this. The chain joins TRBV11-3 to TRBJ2-5; TRBD1 or TRBD2 may be the D gene (7 bases each). CDR1 and CDR2 (germline): SGHNT, YENEEA. CDR3 length: 15 residues. In DNA, the CDR3 is TGTGCCAGCAGCTTCAGGGGGGGGAGGCAAGAGACCCAATACTTC. Translated, it gives CASSFRGGRQETQYF.

Details on this clonotype: In this CDR3 the conserved last residue, phenylalanine or tryptophan, is missing, so a read error is likely. The CDR3 region has the DNA TGTGCCAGTAGCCACCTGGGGGCGGGGGGTAACACCGGGGGGCTGTTTCTT. Protein sequence: CASSHLGAGGNTGGLFL. The rearrangement joins TRBV4-2 to TRBJ2-2; 8 positions agree with TRBD2. Germline V gene lookup returns CDR1 LGHNA and CDR2 YNFKEQ. CDR3 size: 17 residues.

This sequence joins TRBV5-1 and TRBJ2-3, with D maybe TRBD1 (6 bases). V was shortened by 1 base and J by 9 bases, with 12 bases between the two germline ends. Germline V gives CDR1 SGHRS, CDR2 YFSETQ. There are 13 residues in the CDR3. CDR3 region: CASSLTQGRTQYF. The DNA of the CDR3 is TGCGCCAGCAGCTTGACACAGGGAAGGACGCAGTATTTT. Variable domain in full (rest from reference TRBV5-1 and TRBJ2-3): KAGVTQTPRYLIKTRGQQVTLSCSPISGHRSVSWYQQTPGQGLQFLFEYFSETQRNKGNFPGRFSGRQFSNSRSEMNVSTLELGDSALYLCASSLTQGRTQYFGPGTRLTVL.

A note on this clonotype: It may be a read error: a sequence one base away is much more abundant. V and J are TRBV12-3 or TRBV12-4 and TRBJ1-1; TRBD1 matches at 8 bases. Trimming took 1 base from V and 6 from J; bases not matched to a gene: 10. The CDR3 has 16 amino acids. CDR3 loop: CASSLGQGIGNAEAFF. CDR3 DNA: TGTGCCAGCAGTTTAGGACAGGGGATTGGTAACGCTGAAGCTTTCTTT.

Regarding this clonotype: As the CDR3 is not closed by the conserved phenylalanine or tryptophan, this likely results from a read error. The chain carries TRBV20-1 and TRBJ2-7; 8 positions agree with TRBD2. Germline V CDR1 and CDR2: DFQATT, SNEGSKA (reference sequence). V shed 5 bases, J shed 3 bases, and the junction held 6 bases outside the gene matches. CDR3 length: 13 residues. This CDR3 is CSAGTSGNYEQYS. The CDR3 DNA reads as TGCAGTGCTGGGACTAGTGGGAACTACGAGCAGTACTCC.

This clonotype appeared many times. The chain links TRBV5-4 to TRBJ2-5; D call uncertain. The CDR3 runs 14 residues. The ends were cut back, 0 bases at V and 0 bases at J, with 6 bases in the middle. Looked up from germline, CDR1 is SGHNT and CDR2 is YYREEE (reference sequence). The CDR3 DNA is TGTGCCAGCAGCTTGGAAGGATACCAAGAGACCCAGTACTTC. It encodes CASSLEGYQETQYF.

A word on this clonotype: The germline gene is not matched at one end of the junction; a read error may be the cause. The rearrangement joins TRBV4-2 to TRBJ2-3, with 7 bases matching TRBD2. The CDR3 is 17 amino acids. CDR1 is LGHNA, CDR2 YNFKEQ, per germline. The CDR3 sequence is CASSQANEGGPVTAQYF. CDR3 nucleotides: TGTGCCAGTAGCCAAGCTAATGAGGGAGGGCCGGTCACTGCGCAGTATTTT.

Note on this clonotype: Since no conserved phenylalanine or tryptophan closes the CDR3, a read error is the likely cause. The chain combines TRBV4-2 with TRBJ2-7, with 8 bases identical to TRBD2. The CDR3 has 14 residues. Germline-derived CDR1 and CDR2 are LGHNA and YNFKEQ. CDR3 sequence: CTSSPQRGQPPQYL. CDR3 coding DNA: TGTACCAGCAGCCCCCAGCGGGGGCAGCCCCCGCAGTACTTA.